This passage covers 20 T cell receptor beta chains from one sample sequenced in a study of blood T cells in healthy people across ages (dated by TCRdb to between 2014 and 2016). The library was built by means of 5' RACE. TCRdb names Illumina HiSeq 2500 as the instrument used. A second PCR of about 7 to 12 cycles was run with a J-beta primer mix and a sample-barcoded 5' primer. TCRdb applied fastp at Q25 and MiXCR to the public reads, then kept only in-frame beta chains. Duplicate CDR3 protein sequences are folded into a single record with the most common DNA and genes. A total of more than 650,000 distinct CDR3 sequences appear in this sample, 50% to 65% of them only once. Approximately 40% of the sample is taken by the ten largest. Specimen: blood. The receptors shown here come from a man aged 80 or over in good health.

CDR3 bases: TGTGCCAGCAGGCGCCTTAGCGGCACAGGGCCCGAGCAGTACTTC. Amino acid sequence: CASRRLSGTGPEQYF. The chain combines TRBV27 with TRBJ2-7; D tentatively reads TRBD1 or TRBD2 (6 bases each). The CDR3 runs 15 residues. Looked up from germline, CDR1 is MNHEY and CDR2 is SMNVEV (reference sequence). Trimming took off 6 bases at V and 6 bases at J, with 21 bases between the two ends.

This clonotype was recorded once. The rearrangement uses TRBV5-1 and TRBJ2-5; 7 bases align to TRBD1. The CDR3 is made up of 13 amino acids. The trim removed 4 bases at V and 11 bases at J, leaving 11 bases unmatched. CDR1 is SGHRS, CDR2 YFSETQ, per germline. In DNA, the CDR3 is TGCGCCAGCAGCCGTCACTATACAGGGGAGCAGTACTTC. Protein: CASSRHYTGEQYF.

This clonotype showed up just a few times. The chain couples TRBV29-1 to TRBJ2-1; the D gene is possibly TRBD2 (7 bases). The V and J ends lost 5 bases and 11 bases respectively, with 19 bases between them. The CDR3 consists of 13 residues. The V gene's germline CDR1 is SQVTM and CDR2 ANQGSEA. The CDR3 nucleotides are TGCAGCGTTAGGGTGGAGGGGGGGGGAAAGCAGTTCTTC. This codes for CSVRVEGGGKQFF.

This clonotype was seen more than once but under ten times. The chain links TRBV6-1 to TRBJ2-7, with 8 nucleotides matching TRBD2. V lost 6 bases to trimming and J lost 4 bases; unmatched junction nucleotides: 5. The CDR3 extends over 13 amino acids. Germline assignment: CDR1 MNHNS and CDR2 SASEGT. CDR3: CASSVAGRYEQYF. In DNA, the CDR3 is TGTGCCAGCAGCGTAGCGGGAAGATACGAGCAGTACTTC.

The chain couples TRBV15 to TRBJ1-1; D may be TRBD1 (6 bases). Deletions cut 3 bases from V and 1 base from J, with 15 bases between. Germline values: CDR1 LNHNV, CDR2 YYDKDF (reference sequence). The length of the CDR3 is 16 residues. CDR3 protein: CATSRYRDGPNTEAFF. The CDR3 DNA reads TGTGCCACCAGCAGGTACAGGGATGGACCGAACACTGAAGCTTTCTTT.

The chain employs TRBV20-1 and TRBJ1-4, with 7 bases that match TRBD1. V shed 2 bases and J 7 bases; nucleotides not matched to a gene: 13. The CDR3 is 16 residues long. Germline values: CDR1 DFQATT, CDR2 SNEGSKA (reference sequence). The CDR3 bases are TGCAGTGCTAGATCGACACAGGGGCGGGCTATTGAAAAACTGTTTTTT. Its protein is CSARSTQGRAIEKLFF.

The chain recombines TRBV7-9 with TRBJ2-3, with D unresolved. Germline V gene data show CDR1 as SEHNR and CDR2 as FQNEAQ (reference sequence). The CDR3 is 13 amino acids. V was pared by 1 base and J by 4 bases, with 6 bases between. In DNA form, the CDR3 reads TGTGCCAGCAGCTTAGACCTCTCAGATACGCAGTATTTT. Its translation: CASSLDLSDTQYF.

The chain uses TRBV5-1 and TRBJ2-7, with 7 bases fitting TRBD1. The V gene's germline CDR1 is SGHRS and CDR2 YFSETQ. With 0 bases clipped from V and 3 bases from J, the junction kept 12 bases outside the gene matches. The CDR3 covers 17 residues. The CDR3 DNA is TGCGCCAGCAGCTTGGAGTACTCCGGGACAGAGAACTACGAGCAGTACTTC. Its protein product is CASSLEYSGTENYEQYF.

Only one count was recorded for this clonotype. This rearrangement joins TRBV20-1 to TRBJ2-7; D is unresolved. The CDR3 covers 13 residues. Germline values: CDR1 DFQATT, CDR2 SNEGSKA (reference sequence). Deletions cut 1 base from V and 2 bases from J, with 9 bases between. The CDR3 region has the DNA TGCAGTGCTAGAGCTTCCGTCGCCTACGAGCAGTACTTC. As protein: CSARASVAYEQYF.

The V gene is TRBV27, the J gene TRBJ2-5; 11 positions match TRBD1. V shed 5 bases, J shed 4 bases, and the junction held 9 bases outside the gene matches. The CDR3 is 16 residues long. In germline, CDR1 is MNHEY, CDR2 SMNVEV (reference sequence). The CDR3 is CASSPTGTGGAETQYF. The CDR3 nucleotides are TGTGCCAGCAGTCCAACCGGGACAGGGGGAGCAGAGACCCAGTACTTC.

CDR3 region: CASSSSQAGRGEQYF. CDR3 nucleotide sequence: TGTGCCAGCAGCTCTTCCCAAGCGGGCCGAGGGGAGCAGTACTTC. V usage is TRBV5-6 and J usage is TRBJ2-5; D is perhaps TRBD2 (6 bases). This CDR3 has 15 residues. The germline V gene encodes CDR1 SGHDT and CDR2 YYEEEE. Trimming removed 3 bases at V and 11 bases at J, with 23 bases between. Full variable domain (remainder filled in from reference TRBV5-6 and TRBJ2-5): DAGVTQSPTHLIKTRGQQVTLRCSPKSGHDTVSWYQQALGQGPQFIFQYYEEEERQRGNFPDRFSGHQFPNYSSELNVNALLLGDSALYLCASSSSQAGRGEQYFGPGTRLLVL.

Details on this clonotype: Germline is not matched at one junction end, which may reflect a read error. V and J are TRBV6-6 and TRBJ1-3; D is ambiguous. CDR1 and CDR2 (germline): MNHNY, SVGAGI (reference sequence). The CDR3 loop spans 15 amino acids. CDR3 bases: TGTGCCAGCAAGCCGAGAGAGAGCTCTGGAAACACCGTATATTTT. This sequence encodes CASKPRESSGNTVYF.

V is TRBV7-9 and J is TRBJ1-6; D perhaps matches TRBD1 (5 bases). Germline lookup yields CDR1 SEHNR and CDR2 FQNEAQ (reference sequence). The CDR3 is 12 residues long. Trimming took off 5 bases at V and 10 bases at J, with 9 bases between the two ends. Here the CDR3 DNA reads TGTGCCAGCAGCCCGGGGGAATCACCCCTCCACTTT. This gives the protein CASSPGESPLHF.

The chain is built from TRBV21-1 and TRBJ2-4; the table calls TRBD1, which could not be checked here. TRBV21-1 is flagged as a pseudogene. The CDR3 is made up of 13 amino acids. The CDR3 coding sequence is TGTGCCAGCACCGACAGTTACCAAAACATTCAGTACTTC. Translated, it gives CASTDSYQNIQYF.

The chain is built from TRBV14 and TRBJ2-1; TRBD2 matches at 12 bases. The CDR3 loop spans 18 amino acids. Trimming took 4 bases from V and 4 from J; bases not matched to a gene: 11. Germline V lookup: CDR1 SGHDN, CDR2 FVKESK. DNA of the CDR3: TGTGCCAGCAGCCCGCGGACTAGCGGGATTATAGGATACAATGAGCAGTTCTTC. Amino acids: CASSPRTSGIIGYNEQFF.

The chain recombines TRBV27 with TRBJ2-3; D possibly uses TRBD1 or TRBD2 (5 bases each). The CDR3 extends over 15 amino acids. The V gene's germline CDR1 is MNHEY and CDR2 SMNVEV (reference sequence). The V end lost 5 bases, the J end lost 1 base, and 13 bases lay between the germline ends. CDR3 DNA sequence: TGTGCCAGCAGTACGGGACCCTCGGGCACAGATACGCAGTATTTT. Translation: CASSTGPSGTDTQYF.

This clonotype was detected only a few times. CDR3 nucleotides: TGTGCCAGCAGTCTCAAGGGACTAGCGGGGGTTACCTACAATGAGCAGTTCTTC. Its protein is CASSLKGLAGVTYNEQFF. The gene calls are TRBV12-3 or TRBV12-4 and TRBJ2-1; 14 bases line up with TRBD2. V dropped 5 bases and J dropped 2; count of bases not matched to a gene: 8. The CDR3 is 18 residues long.

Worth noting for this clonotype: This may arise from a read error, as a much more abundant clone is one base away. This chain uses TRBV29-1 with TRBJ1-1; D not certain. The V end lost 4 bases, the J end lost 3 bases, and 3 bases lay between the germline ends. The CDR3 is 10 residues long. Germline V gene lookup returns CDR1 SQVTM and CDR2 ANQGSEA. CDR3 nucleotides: TGCAGCGTTGGGGACACTGAAGCTTTCTTT. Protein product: CSVGDTEAFF.

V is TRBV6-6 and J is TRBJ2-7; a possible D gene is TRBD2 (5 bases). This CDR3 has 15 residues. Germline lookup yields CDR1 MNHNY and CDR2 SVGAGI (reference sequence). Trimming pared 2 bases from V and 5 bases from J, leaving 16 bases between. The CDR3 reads CASSYLAAARHEQYF. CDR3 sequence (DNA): TGTGCCAGCAGTTACCTAGCAGCCGCTCGGCACGAGCAGTACTTC.

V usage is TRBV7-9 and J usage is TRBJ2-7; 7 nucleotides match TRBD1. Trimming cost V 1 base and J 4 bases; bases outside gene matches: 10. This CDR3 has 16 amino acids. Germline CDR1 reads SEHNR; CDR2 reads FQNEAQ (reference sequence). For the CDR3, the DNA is TGTGCCAGCAGCTTAGGTTCGGCAGGGGGTAGGTACGAGCAGTACTTC. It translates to CASSLGSAGGRYEQYF.